This T cell receptor (beta chain) was observed in a study of T cells in Graves' hyperthyroidism and ophthalmopathy. Whole-study findings and limits: Most thyroid clonotypes expanded above 0.001 appeared in blood too.

What was amplified from RNA transcripts were TCR beta CDR3 regions. Using the HTBI primer set, a first-round RT-PCR was run on the TCR CDR3. TCRdb re-derived calls from the multiplex PCR reads in MiXCR, one entry per CDR3 protein. The profile shows some 650,000 distinct CDR3 sequences, around 15% of them singletons. Note on this clonotype: Its antigen is unidentified.

Fresh peripheral blood, 10 ml, was the source of the PBMCs. The clonotype originates from a woman aged 40 to 50 with Graves' ophthalmopathy. The sequencing input was blood.

CDR3: CASSQYSGRPIYEQYF. The CDR3, as DNA: TGCGCCAGCAGCCAATATAGCGGGAGGCCCATCTACGAGCAGTACTTC. This chain joins TRBV4-1 and TRBJ2-7, with 10 bases fitting TRBD2. J lost 3 bases, V lost 2 bases, and 7 bases had no gene match. In germline, CDR1 is MGHRA, CDR2 YSYEKL. The CDR3 has 16 amino acids.